This is a list of T cell receptor beta chains from one sample in a study of T cell repertoires in cytomegalovirus infection. TCRdb reprocessed the reads with MiXCR, giving one entry per CDR3 protein. The sample yields around 270,000 distinct CDR3 sequences, around 8.7% seen once. The sequenced material came from PBMCs. All receptors derive from a human donor in good health (CMV status not recorded). Some clones in this sample may be carry-over from other donors' samples. The CDR3 runs from the conserved cysteine through the conserved F or W. The order of the fields is clone size, J gene, V gene, D gene, CDR3 protein, CDR3 DNA. The D gene is left open where the match is weak. Size values are once, few and many counts, or a class for expanded clones, and some rows have none.

>many|TRBJ2-3|TRBV7-2|TRBD2
CASSAPTSGRTDTQYF
TGTGCCAGCAGCGCGCCGACTAGCGGGAGAACAGATACGCAGTATTTT
>.|TRBJ2-1|TRBV19|TRBD2
CASAGGPLEQFF
TGTGCTTCAGCGGGAGGGCCTTTAGAGCAGTTCTTC
>.|TRBJ2-1|TRBV20-1|TRBD2
CSARPWTSGMSSYNEQFF
TGCAGTGCTAGGCCCTGGACTAGCGGGATGAGCTCCTACAATGAGCAGTTCTTC
>many|TRBJ1-5|TRBV7-2|.
CASSLQGGNNQPQHF
TGTGCCAGCAGCTTACAGGGAGGGAACAATCAGCCCCAGCATTTT
>many|TRBJ1-1|TRBV19|.
CASKTRARNTEAFF
TGTGCCAGTAAGACGCGAGCCCGTAACACTGAAGCTTTCTTT
>.|TRBJ1-6|TRBV5-1|.
CASSSKGELGSPLHF
TGCGCCAGCAGCTCAAAGGGGGAATTGGGCTCACCCCTCCACTTT
>few|TRBJ2-3|TRBV20-1|TRBD2
CSATRTGRTFTDTQYF
TGCAGTGCTACCCGGACCGGGAGGACCTTCACAGATACGCAGTATTTT
>many|TRBJ2-3|TRBV7-9|.
CASSFERATDTQYF
TGTGCCAGCAGCTTTGAAAGGGCTACAGATACGCAGTATTTT
>many|TRBJ2-3|TRBV7-2|TRBD2
CASSPFSSGGLWSTDTQYF
TGTGCCAGCAGCCCGTTCTCTAGCGGGGGGTTGTGGAGCACAGATACGCAGTATTTT
>many|TRBJ1-5|TRBV7-8|.
CASSPAGKIKPQHF
TGTGCCAGCAGCCCCGCGGGGAAGATCAAGCCCCAGCATTTT
>many|TRBJ1-5|TRBV7-2|.
CASSLTAGNQPQHF
TGTGCCAGCAGCTTAACGGCGGGGAATCAGCCCCAGCATTTT
>.|TRBJ1-2|TRBV4-3|TRBD1
CASSQAHRDSYGYTF
TGCGCCAGCAGCCAAGCGCACCGGGACAGTTATGGCTACACCTTC
>many|TRBJ1-5|TRBV7-2|.
CASSLEVGGNQPQHF
TGTGCCAGCAGCTTAGAGGTAGGGGGCAATCAGCCCCAGCATTTT
>.|TRBJ1-5|TRBV20-1|.
CSASPPYQPQHF
TGCAGTGCTAGCCCACCTTATCAGCCCCAGCATTTT
>many|TRBJ2-7|TRBV7-3|TRBD1
CASSSAGGYEQYF
TGTGCCAGCAGCTCCGCAGGGGGCTACGAGCAGTACTTC
>many|TRBJ1-2|TRBV7-4|.
CASSLEAGQGYTF
TGTGCCAGCAGCTTAGAGGCAGGCCAGGGCTACACCTTC
>many|TRBJ2-1|TRBV7-9|.
CASSPWVGSLADNEQFF
TGTGCCAGCAGCCCGTGGGTAGGTTCTCTTGCCGACAATGAGCAGTTCTTC
>few|TRBJ1-1|TRBV28|.
CASGWAGEEAAFF
TGTGCCAGCGGGTGGGCAGGGGAAGAGGCAGCTTTCTTT
>many|TRBJ1-1|TRBV7-2|.
CASSRRDTAEAFF
TGTGCCAGCAGCCGACGGGACACCGCTGAAGCTTTCTTT
>many|TRBJ2-7|TRBV29-1|.
CSVGEVTNSYEQYF
TGCAGCGTTGGGGAAGTGACTAACTCCTACGAGCAGTACTTC
>.|TRBJ2-1|TRBV4-3|TRBD2
CASKASSGVSYNEQFF
TGCGCCAGCAAGGCCTCTAGCGGGGTCTCCTACAATGAGCAGTTCTTC
>.|TRBJ2-1|TRBV19|TRBD2
CASSDSGNSYNEQFF
TGTGCCAGTAGTGATAGCGGGAACTCCTACAATGAGCAGTTCTTC